This T cell receptor beta chain was sequenced during a study of neurological immune-mediated disorders. Regarding time point: longitudinal time-point 1 (baseline). The starting material, 2 million PBMCs stored at -80 C, gave rise to the unsorted libraries. Study results and limitations: Patients with HTLV-1-associated myelopathy had the highest level of TCR clonal expansion, whereas patients with multiple sclerosis had the lowest level, falling beneath the level found in healthy controls.

5'RACE with 10-nucleotide random UMIs generated the cDNA. TCRdb reprocessed the 5' RACE reads via MiXCR and lists one record per CDR3 protein. The sample has roughly 61,000 distinct CDR3 sequences, about 10% seen once. The CDR3 extends over 17 amino acids. The germline V gene encodes CDR1 SGHRS and CDR2 YFSETQ. Trimming cost V 3 bases and J 1 base, with 19 bases left between them. This clonotype came up many times. The antigen is unknown. This TCR derives from a male donor with HTLV-1-associated myelopathy (HAM/TSP). The sample consisted of PBMCs. The J gene is TRBJ1-1, the V gene TRBV5-1; D remains unclear. In DNA form, the CDR3 reads TGCGCCAGCAGCTCGGAATGGCCTGCTAAGGGGAACACTGAAGCTTTCTTT. It translates to CASSSEWPAKGNTEAFF. Supplemented by reference TRBV5-1 and TRBJ1-1, the full variable domain reads KAGVTQTPRYLIKTRGQQVTLSCSPISGHRSVSWYQQTPGQGLQFLFEYFSETQRNKGNFPGRFSGRQFSNSRSEMNVSTLELGDSALYLCASSSEWPAKGNTEAFFGQGTRLTVV.